A selection of T cell receptor beta chains follows, all from one sample in a study of shared clonotypes between healthy human individuals. Produced via immunoSEQ multiplex PCR; TCRdb's table is partial and in-frame only. Here the sample spans around 1.9 million clones, 93% being singletons. The sequenced sample consisted of naive CD8+ T cells from PBMCs. These receptors all come from a man aged 18 to 30 in good health. Some clones in this sample may be carry-over from other donors' samples. Both conserved end residues are part of each CDR3. The order of the fields is CDR3 length, J gene, D gene, clone size, V gene, CDR3 protein, CDR3 DNA. The D gene is left open where the match is weak. A row's size may be missing; if present it is once, few, many or a size class.

14 TRBJ2-7 NA NA TRBV2 CASSLGGSSYEQYF TGTGCCAGCAGCCTTGGCGGGTCCTCCTACGAGCAGTACTTC
13 TRBJ2-7 NA NA TRBV6-1 CASSEVQGGEQYF TGTGCCAGCAGTGAAGTCCAGGGGGGGGAGCAGTACTTC
13 TRBJ2-7 NA NA TRBV29-1 CSVETHNSYEQYF TGCAGCGTTGAAACCCACAACTCCTACGAGCAGTACTTC
14 TRBJ2-7 TRBD2 once TRBV4-2 CASSQLAGANEQYF TGTGCCAGCAGCCAACTAGCGGGAGCCAACGAGCAGTACTTC
15 TRBJ1-4 NA NA TRBV27 CASSFGAQSNEKLFF TGTGCCAGCAGTTTTGGGGCTCAGAGTAATGAAAAACTGTTTTTT
16 TRBJ1-2 NA NA TRBV2 CASSEAGPSDLYGYTF TGTGCCAGCAGTGAAGCGGGGCCTTCAGATCTCTATGGCTACACCTTC
15 TRBJ1-2 NA NA TRBV28 CASSPTGSGGYGYTF TGTGCCAGCAGTCCTACAGGGTCCGGTGGCTATGGCTACACCTTC
15 TRBJ2-3 NA NA TRBV1 CTSSRLAGCTDTQYF TGCACCAGCAGCCGACTAGCGGGTTGCACAGATACGCAGTATTTT
15 TRBJ1-2 TRBD1 NA TRBV15 CATSTKRTGAYGYTF TGTGCCACCAGCACGAAAAGGACAGGCGCGTATGGCTACACCTTC
11 TRBJ2-3 NA NA TRBV2 CASSPKDTQYF TGTGCCAGCAGTCCCAAGGATACGCAGTATTTT
16 TRBJ2-6 NA NA TRBV9 CASIPFTRSGANVLTF TGTGCCAGCATCCCATTCACCCGCTCTGGGGCCAACGTCCTGACTTTC
14 TRBJ2-7 TRBD1 once TRBV27 CASSFRDRSYEQYF TGTGCCAGCAGTTTCCGGGACAGATCCTACGAGCAGTACTTC
15 TRBJ1-2 NA NA TRBV19 CASSIDHRARYGYTF TGTGCCAGTAGTATCGACCACAGGGCGCGGTATGGCTACACCTTC
12 TRBJ2-7 NA NA TRBV28 CASSFRDYEQYF TGTGCCAGCAGTTTTCGGGACTACGAGCAGTACTTC
16 TRBJ2-1 NA NA TRBV28 CASSPPGGQRVNEQFF TGTGCCAGCAGCCCCCCAGGGGGGCAGCGGGTTAACGAGCAGTTCTTC
15 TRBJ2-1 NA NA TRBV7-9 CASSSRTYTTDEQFF TGTGCCAGCAGCTCTCGGACCTATACAACCGATGAGCAGTTCTTC
16 TRBJ2-3 TRBD2 NA TRBV9 CASSVVPSGRTDTQYF TGTGCCAGCAGCGTAGTCCCTAGCGGGAGGACAGATACGCAGTATTTT
13 TRBJ2-1 NA NA TRBV7-9 CASTLLVLNEQFF TGTGCCAGCACCCTACTAGTTCTCAATGAGCAGTTCTTC
18 TRBJ2-6 TRBD1 NA TRBV19 CASSTGTGRFSGANVLTF TGTGCCAGTAGCACCGGGACAGGAAGGTTCTCTGGGGCCAACGTCCTGACTTTC
11 TRBJ2-1 NA few TRBV27 CASSFHNEQFF TGTGCCAGCAGTTTTCACAATGAGCAGTTCTTC
15 TRBJ2-2 TRBD1 NA TRBV6-5 CASSRLGQVAGELFF TGTGCCAGCAGCAGACTCGGACAGGTCGCCGGGGAGCTGTTTTTT
13 TRBJ2-7 NA NA TRBV19 CASSIGTSYEQYF TGTGCCAGTAGTATTGGGACCTCCTACGAGCAGTACTTC
15 TRBJ2-1 NA NA TRBV4-1 CASSQDQGSYNEQFF TGCGCCAGCAGCCAAGATCAGGGGTCCTACAATGAGCAGTTCTTC
15 TRBJ2-3 NA NA TRBV5-4 CASSLGGQSTDTQYF TGTGCCAGCAGCTTGGGTGGACAGAGCACAGATACGCAGTATTTT
18 TRBJ2-1 NA NA TRBV28 CASNLSPSGLRTYNEQFF TGTGCCAGCAATTTGTCTCCCTCGGGTCTCCGGACGTACAATGAGCAGTTCTTC
17 TRBJ2-5 NA NA TRBV7-9 CASSPGSKAPKQETQYF TGTGCCAGCAGCCCGGGATCAAAAGCCCCCAAGCAAGAGACCCAGTACTTC
15 TRBJ2-7 NA NA TRBV6-5 CASSPTGSRSYEQYF TGTGCCAGCAGTCCTACAGGGAGTAGGTCCTACGAGCAGTACTTC
14 TRBJ2-1 NA NA TRBV9 CASSVRNSYNEQFF TGTGCCAGCAGCGTAAGAAACTCCTACAATGAGCAGTTCTTC
17 TRBJ2-1 TRBD2 NA TRBV10-1 CASSESRVREWYNEQFF TGCGCCAGCAGTGAGTCGAGGGTGCGGGAGTGGTACAATGAGCAGTTCTTC
18 TRBJ2-7 TRBD2 NA TRBV14 CASSQGLAGAFGPYEQYF TGTGCCAGCAGCCAGGGGCTAGCGGGGGCATTCGGGCCCTACGAGCAGTACTTC
14 TRBJ2-7 NA NA TRBV6-1 CASKPGWGLREQYF TGTGCCAGCAAGCCAGGTTGGGGTCTGAGGGAGCAGTACTTC
14 TRBJ2-7 NA NA TRBV28 CASSFRDGVYEQYF TGTGCCAGCAGTTTCCGAGACGGGGTCTACGAGCAGTACTTC
17 TRBJ1-5 NA NA TRBV27 CASRDYAGTGDNQPQHF TGTGCCAGCAGAGACTATGCCGGGACGGGGGATAATCAGCCCCAGCATTTT
18 TRBJ2-1 NA NA TRBV7-9 CASSDPSGTEINYNEQFF TGTGCCAGCAGCGACCCTTCAGGGACGGAGATAAATTACAATGAGCAGTTCTTC
16 TRBJ2-7 NA NA TRBV4-1 CASSQGLNPGSYEQYF TGCGCCAGCAGCCAAGGACTGAATCCAGGTTCCTACGAGCAGTACTTC
16 TRBJ2-3 TRBD2 NA TRBV7-8 CASSLGIQRDADTQYF TGTGCCAGCAGCTTAGGAATTCAGCGGGATGCAGATACGCAGTATTTT
16 TRBJ2-7 TRBD2 once TRBV19 CASSLRLATTLYEQYF TGTGCCAGTAGTCTTCGACTAGCTACTACTTTATACGAGCAGTACTTC
16 TRBJ2-7 NA NA TRBV16 CASSPSVRDTRYEQYF TGTGCCAGCAGCCCTTCGGTCAGGGACACCCGCTACGAGCAGTACTTC
16 TRBJ2-2 NA once TRBV27 CASSPGQVMNTGELFF TGTGCCAGCAGTCCGGGACAAGTAATGAACACCGGGGAGCTGTTTTTT
15 TRBJ1-3 NA NA TRBV6-6 CASSQVGIFADTIYF TGTGCCAGCAGTCAGGTGGGGATCTTTGCGGACACCATATATTTT
12 TRBJ1-2 TRBD1 NA TRBV6-1 CASIGTDYGYTF TGTGCCAGCATTGGGACAGACTATGGCTACACCTTC
14 TRBJ2-7 NA NA TRBV9 CASSVGGGLYEQYF TGTGCCAGCAGCGTAGGGGGCGGACTTTACGAGCAGTACTTC
14 TRBJ2-1 NA NA TRBV29-1 CSVEGDRNRNEQFF TGCAGCGTTGAAGGAGACAGGAATAGGAATGAGCAGTTCTTC
14 TRBJ2-7 NA NA TRBV27 CASSFSAGSYEQYF TGTGCCAGCAGTTTTAGTGCAGGGTCCTACGAGCAGTACTTC
16 TRBJ2-1 NA NA TRBV28 CASSLSFGFWPYEQFF TGTGCCAGCAGTTTAAGTTTTGGGTTTTGGCCGTATGAGCAGTTCTTC
15 TRBJ2-7 TRBD2 NA TRBV19 CASSTGLAEAYEQYF TGTGCCAGTAGTACTGGACTAGCGGAAGCCTACGAGCAGTACTTC
12 TRBJ2-2 NA few TRBV29-1 CSVVLNTGELFF TGCAGCGTTGTTCTTAACACCGGGGAGCTGTTTTTT
15 TRBJ2-7 NA NA TRBV15 CATSPLRDTSYEQYF TGTGCCACCAGCCCGCTCCGGGACACGTCCTACGAGCAGTACTTC
12 TRBJ1-1 NA few TRBV29-1 CSVEVRATEAFF TGCAGCGTTGAAGTCAGGGCCACTGAAGCTTTCTTT
12 TRBJ2-2 NA NA TRBV27 CASGGSTGELFF TGTGCCAGCGGGGGATCCACCGGGGAGCTGTTTTTT
16 TRBJ2-7 NA NA TRBV27 CASSLASRRGPYEQYF TGTGCCAGCAGTTTAGCATCAAGGCGGGGACCCTACGAGCAGTACTTC
15 TRBJ2-5 TRBD2 once TRBV7-9 CASSEWRGGLETQYF TGTGCCAGCAGCGAGTGGCGCGGGGGGTTAGAGACCCAGTACTTC
14 TRBJ2-7 TRBD2 NA TRBV29-1 CSVESGATPYEQYF TGCAGCGTTGAAAGCGGGGCGACACCCTACGAGCAGTACTTC
17 TRBJ2-1 NA once TRBV5-1 CASSLVPGSPLGDEQFF TGCGCCAGCAGCTTGGTTCCCGGGAGCCCGTTAGGGGATGAGCAGTTCTTC